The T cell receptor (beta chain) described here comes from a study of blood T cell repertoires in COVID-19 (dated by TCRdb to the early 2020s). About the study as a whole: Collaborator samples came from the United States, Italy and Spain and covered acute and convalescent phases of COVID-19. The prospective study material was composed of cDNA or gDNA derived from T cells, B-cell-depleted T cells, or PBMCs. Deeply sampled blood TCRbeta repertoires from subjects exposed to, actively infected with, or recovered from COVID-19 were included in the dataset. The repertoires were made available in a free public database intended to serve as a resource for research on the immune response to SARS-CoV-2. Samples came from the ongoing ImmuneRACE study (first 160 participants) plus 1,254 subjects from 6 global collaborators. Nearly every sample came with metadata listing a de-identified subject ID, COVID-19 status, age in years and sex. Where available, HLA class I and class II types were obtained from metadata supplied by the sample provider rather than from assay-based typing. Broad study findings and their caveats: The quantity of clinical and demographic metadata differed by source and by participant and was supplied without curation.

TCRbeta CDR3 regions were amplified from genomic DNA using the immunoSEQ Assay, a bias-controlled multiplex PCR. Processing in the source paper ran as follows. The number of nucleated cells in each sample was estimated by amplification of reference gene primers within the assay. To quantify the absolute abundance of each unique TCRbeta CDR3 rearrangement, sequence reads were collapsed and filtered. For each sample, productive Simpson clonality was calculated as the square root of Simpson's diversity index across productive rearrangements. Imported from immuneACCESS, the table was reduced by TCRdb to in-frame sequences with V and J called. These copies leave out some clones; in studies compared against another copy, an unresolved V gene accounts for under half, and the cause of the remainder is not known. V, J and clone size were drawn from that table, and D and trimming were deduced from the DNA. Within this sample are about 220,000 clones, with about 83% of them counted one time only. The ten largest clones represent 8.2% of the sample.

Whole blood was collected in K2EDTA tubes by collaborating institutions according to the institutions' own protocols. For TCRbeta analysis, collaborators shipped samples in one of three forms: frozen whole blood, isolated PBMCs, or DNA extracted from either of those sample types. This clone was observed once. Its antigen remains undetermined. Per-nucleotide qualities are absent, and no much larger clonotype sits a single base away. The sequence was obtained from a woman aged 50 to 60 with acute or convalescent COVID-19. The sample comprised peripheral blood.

The CDR3 reads as follows: CASRPSGTEAFF. The DNA sequence is TGTGCCAGCAGACCCTCGGGAACTGAAGCTTTCTTT. The chain links TRBV2 with TRBJ1-1; the D gene cannot be named for sure. The CDR3 has 12 amino acids, counting the end cysteine and phenylalanine. The CDR3 DNA has 36 bases and is translated from base 1. V sheds 6 bases and J sheds 5 bases, leaving 10 bases between their ends. The germline V gene sets CDR1 to SNHLY and CDR2 to FYNNEI.